The rows below give T cell receptor beta chains drawn from one sample of a study of T cell responses to AZD1222 COVID-19 vaccine. The protocol was immunoSEQ multiplex PCR, while the TCRdb copy is restricted to in-frame clones and leaves out a portion. This table has around 110,000 clones, almost 90% appearing once. Specimen: peripheral blood, collected on day 0 of AZD1222 vaccination. The receptors were sampled from an adult in good health. Both conserved end residues are part of each CDR3. Fields, in order: J gene, D gene, clone size, V gene, CDR3 DNA, CDR3 protein. A D gene is named only where the DNA matches it firmly. A row's size may be missing; if present it is once, few, many or a size class.

j_call: TRBJ2-3
d_call: NA
clone_size: NA
v_call: TRBV10-2
cdr3_nt: TGCGCCAGCAGTGCCGTGACTAGCACAGATACGCAGTATTTT
cdr3_aa: CASSAVTSTDTQYF

j_call: TRBJ1-2
d_call: TRBD1
clone_size: few
v_call: TRBV5-4
cdr3_nt: TGTGCCAGCAGCCTGGGGGACAGGGGAATGTGGGATGGCTACACCTTC
cdr3_aa: CASSLGDRGMWDGYTF

j_call: TRBJ2-2
d_call: TRBD2
clone_size: NA
v_call: TRBV2
cdr3_nt: TGTGCCAGCAAAGCTAGCGGGAGTAATGTCGGGGAGCTGTTTTTT
cdr3_aa: CASKASGSNVGELFF

j_call: TRBJ2-3
d_call: NA
clone_size: NA
v_call: TRBV6-5
cdr3_nt: TGTGCCAGCAGTATGAAGGGACGCAGCACAGATACGCAGTATTTT
cdr3_aa: CASSMKGRSTDTQYF

j_call: TRBJ2-1
d_call: TRBD1
clone_size: few
v_call: TRBV7-8
cdr3_nt: TGTGCCAGCAGCTTAGCAGGGACAGTCTACAATGAGCAGTTCTTC
cdr3_aa: CASSLAGTVYNEQFF

j_call: TRBJ1-6
d_call: NA
clone_size: NA
v_call: TRBV9
cdr3_nt: TGTGCCAGCAGCCCCCTAGGGGCAGGGTTGAATTCACCCCTCCACTTT
cdr3_aa: CASSPLGAGLNSPLHF

j_call: TRBJ1-4
d_call: TRBD1
clone_size: NA
v_call: TRBV5-1
cdr3_nt: TGCGCCAGCAGCTTACTAACAGGGGGTACTAATGAAAAACTGTTTTTT
cdr3_aa: CASSLLTGGTNEKLFF

j_call: TRBJ1-6
d_call: NA
clone_size: NA
v_call: TRBV7-9
cdr3_nt: TGTGCCAGCAGCTTAGGCACCGGGGTCAATTCACCCCTCCACTTT
cdr3_aa: CASSLGTGVNSPLHF

j_call: TRBJ1-2
d_call: NA
clone_size: NA
v_call: TRBV28
cdr3_nt: TGTGCCAGCAGTACAACAAACTATGGCTACACCTTC
cdr3_aa: CASSTTNYGYTF

j_call: TRBJ2-1
d_call: TRBD2
clone_size: NA
v_call: TRBV5-1
cdr3_nt: TGCGCCAGCAGCTTGGGGAGTAGCGGGATAGGTGATGAGCAGTTCTTC
cdr3_aa: CASSLGSSGIGDEQFF

j_call: TRBJ1-1
d_call: NA
clone_size: NA
v_call: TRBV28
cdr3_nt: TGTGCCAGCAGTTTATGGGGCGGACGGGAAGCTTTCTTT
cdr3_aa: CASSLWGGREAFF

j_call: TRBJ1-6
d_call: NA
clone_size: NA
v_call: TRBV4-3
cdr3_nt: TGCGCCAGCAGCGGAGGACTTAATTCACCCCTCCACTTT
cdr3_aa: CASSGGLNSPLHF

j_call: TRBJ1-4
d_call: NA
clone_size: NA
v_call: TRBV5-4
cdr3_nt: TGTGCCAGCAGCATTGCACTCGGGACGGCGAATGAAAAACTGTTTTTT
cdr3_aa: CASSIALGTANEKLFF

j_call: TRBJ2-3
d_call: NA
clone_size: once
v_call: TRBV5-6
cdr3_nt: TGTGCCAGCAGCTTGATTCCAGGATCGACAGATACGCAGTATTTT
cdr3_aa: CASSLIPGSTDTQYF

j_call: TRBJ1-2
d_call: TRBD1
clone_size: NA
v_call: TRBV27
cdr3_nt: TGTGCCAGCAGTTTCTCCGGACAGGGGGCCTCCGGCTACACCTTC
cdr3_aa: CASSFSGQGASGYTF

j_call: TRBJ1-3
d_call: TRBD1
clone_size: NA
v_call: TRBV27
cdr3_nt: TGTGCCAGCAGTTTATCCCGACAGGGGGGAAACACCATATATTTT
cdr3_aa: CASSLSRQGGNTIYF

j_call: TRBJ1-1
d_call: NA
clone_size: NA
v_call: TRBV18
cdr3_nt: TGTGCCAGCTCACCCCGGGGGCGGGACACTGAAGCTTTCTTT
cdr3_aa: CASSPRGRDTEAFF

j_call: TRBJ1-6
d_call: NA
clone_size: NA
v_call: TRBV30
cdr3_nt: TGTGCCTGGAGTGGACAGTCGAATTCACCCCTCCACTTT
cdr3_aa: CAWSGQSNSPLHF

j_call: TRBJ2-5
d_call: NA
clone_size: NA
v_call: TRBV20-1
cdr3_nt: TGCAGTGCTAGTGTTGGGGGCGAAATACAAGAGACCCAGTACTTC
cdr3_aa: CSASVGGEIQETQYF

j_call: TRBJ1-4
d_call: TRBD1
clone_size: NA
v_call: TRBV6-1
cdr3_nt: TGTGCCAGCAGTGCCTTTAAGCATCAGGGGGCGAGCGAAAAACTGTTTTTT
cdr3_aa: CASSAFKHQGASEKLFF

j_call: TRBJ1-5
d_call: NA
clone_size: NA
v_call: TRBV6-5
cdr3_nt: TGTGCCAGCAGTTACGGGGGCGGAGGGAACGATCAGCCCCAGCATTTT
cdr3_aa: CASSYGGGGNDQPQHF

j_call: TRBJ1-5
d_call: NA
clone_size: NA
v_call: TRBV7-2
cdr3_nt: TGTGCCAGCAGCTTAGCCAGGGTCTCTAGCAATCAGCCCCAGCATTTT
cdr3_aa: CASSLARVSSNQPQHF